These 10 T cell receptor beta chains were all obtained from the same sample, sequenced in a study of T-cell reconstitution after alpha-beta-depleted transplantation in children. Unique molecular identifiers were incorporated into the prepared TCRbeta library. TCRdb reanalysed the PCR reads using MiXCR and keeps one entry per CDR3 protein. The table has a few hundred thousand distinct CDR3 sequences, about 9.2% seen once. This specimen consisted of PBMCs from the stem cell graft donor, obtained from the stem cell graft. Receptors originate from a human donor who donated a stem cell graft to a child with acute lymphoblastic leukemia.

This chain links TRBV27 with TRBJ1-2; D is uncertain. Germline CDR1 is MNHEY and CDR2 is SMNVEV (reference sequence). The CDR3 spans 15 residues. V was clipped by 3 bases and J by 4 bases, with 15 bases between them. The CDR3 spells CASSLVAGLPYGYTF. CDR3 coding DNA: TGTGCCAGCAGTTTGGTTGCAGGACTCCCCTATGGCTACACCTTC.

This clonotype came up a few times. This chain joins TRBV12-3 or TRBV12-4 and TRBJ1-2, with D possibly matching TRBD1 (6 bases). The germline V and J ends were trimmed by 5 bases and 4 bases, with 14 bases remaining between them. The CDR3 extends over 14 amino acids. This chain's CDR3 is CASSRPGTPYGYTF. The CDR3 coding sequence is TGTGCCAGCAGTCGACCCGGGACACCCTATGGCTACACCTTC.

The V call is TRBV14, the J call TRBJ2-5; tentatively, D is TRBD1 or TRBD2 (5 bases each). This CDR3 is built from 14 residues. Trimming took off 5 bases at V and 4 bases at J, with 14 bases between the two ends. Looked up from germline, CDR1 is SGHDN and CDR2 is FVKESK. As DNA, the CDR3 is TGTGCCAGCAGCGATCCGGGGCCTCGAGAGACCCAGTACTTC. Translated, it gives CASSDPGPRETQYF.

The chain carries TRBV6-1 and TRBJ1-6; no definite D call. The CDR3 is 15 residues long. Germline CDR1 MNHNS, CDR2 SASEGT. The V end was cut by 0 bases, the J end by 7 bases, with 10 bases between. CDR3 in DNA: TGTGCCAGCAGTGAAGCGAAAGGCTGGAATTCACCCCTCCACTTT. Amino acids: CASSEAKGWNSPLHF.

This clonotype showed up just a few times. This chain links TRBV5-1 with TRBJ1-1, with 8 bases that match TRBD1. V shed 5 bases and J 10 bases; nucleotides not matched to a gene: 13. Per the germline V gene, CDR1 is SGHRS and CDR2 is YFSETQ. The CDR3 covers 14 residues. In nucleotides, the CDR3 is TGCGCCAGCAGGTTCAGCTTGGACAGGGTCGGAGCTTTCTTT. It specifies CASRFSLDRVGAFF.

This clonotype was seen only a few times. V gene TRBV13 combines with J gene TRBJ2-7, with D tentatively TRBD2 (6 bases). The length of the CDR3 is 13 residues. Germline CDR1 and CDR2: PRHDT and FYEKMQ (reference sequence). Trimming took 3 bases from V and 4 from J, leaving 10 bases between them. The CDR3, as DNA: TGTGCCAGCAGCTTCCCCGGGGGATACGAGCAGTACTTC. Amino acids: CASSFPGGYEQYF.

This clonotype was seen only a few times. The rearrangement links TRBV7-9 to TRBJ2-5; 7 bases line up with TRBD2. The CDR3 contains 15 residues. The junction had 9 bases not matched to a gene; V was cut back by 4 bases and J by 4 bases. Germline CDR1 and CDR2: SEHNR and FQNEAQ (reference sequence). The CDR3 loop reads CASSSAREGPETQYF. The CDR3 region has the DNA TGTGCCAGCAGCTCCGCCAGGGAGGGGCCAGAGACCCAGTACTTC.

DNA of the CDR3: TGCGCCAGCAGCTTCTGGAATCTTAAGAACACCGGGGAGCTGTTTTTT. Amino acids: CASSFWNLKNTGELFF. V is TRBV5-1 and J is TRBJ2-2; D not resolved. The CDR3 extends over 16 amino acids. Per the germline V gene, CDR1 is SGHRS and CDR2 is YFSETQ. V shed 2 bases and J shed 1 base, with 12 bases lying between them.

The CDR3 loop reads CTLGGGSTGELFF. DNA for the CDR3: TGCACCCTGGGAGGGGGATCCACCGGGGAGCTGTTTTTT. V is TRBV20-1 and J is TRBJ2-2; tentative D call: TRBD2 (7 bases). The CDR3 is 13 residues long. From germline, CDR1 is DFQATT and CDR2 SNEGSKA (reference sequence).

The rearrangement links TRBV5-6 to TRBJ1-1; no clear D gene. Germline CDR1 is SGHDT and CDR2 is YYEEEE. With 1 base removed from V and 7 bases from J, the gap between germline ends came to 11 bases. This CDR3 region has 13 residues. The CDR3 DNA reads TGTGCCAGCAGCTTGTCCATGGACGGTGAAGCTTTCTTT. Translation gives CASSLSMDGEAFF.